These 23 T cell receptor beta chains share one sample of origin, sequenced in a study of T cell responses to AZD1222 COVID-19 vaccine. Repertoires were generated with immunoSEQ multiplex PCR, while TCRdb's copy carries only in-frame clones and drops some. Of more than 75,000 clones in the sample, about nine tenths were seen once. Material: peripheral blood, obtained on day 0 of AZD1222 vaccination. The source of these receptors is an adult in good health.

This rearrangement joins TRBV18 to TRBJ2-3; D possibly corresponds to TRBD1 (5 bases). Per germline, CDR1 KGHSH and CDR2 LQKENI. This CDR3 has 19 residues. V was trimmed by 4 bases and J by 2 bases, leaving 25 bases between them. The CDR3, as DNA: TGTGCCAGCTCACACCAAGGCGCTGTCTCCGACAGCTCCACAGATACGCAGTATTTT. Encoded protein: CASSHQGAVSDSSTDTQYF.

The chain joins TRBV5-4 to TRBJ2-1; possibly TRBD2 for D (6 bases). With 0 bases removed from V and 7 bases from J, the gap between germline ends came to 11 bases. CDR1 and CDR2 (germline): SGHNT, YYREEE (reference sequence). The CDR3 consists of 14 residues. CDR3: CASSLGLAPNEQFF. CDR3 nucleotides: TGTGCCAGCAGCTTGGGCCTAGCGCCTAATGAGCAGTTCTTC.

The chain employs TRBV7-3 and TRBJ1-6; D unresolved. V was cut by 8 bases and J by 2 bases, with 10 bases left in between. The CDR3 length is 14 residues. Germline values: CDR1 SGHTA, CDR2 FQGTGA. The CDR3 DNA is TGTGCCAGCTCCCGGCAGGCCTATAATTCACCCCTCCACTTT. Its translation: CASSRQAYNSPLHF.

This clone has just one count. The chain is built from TRBV7-8 and TRBJ2-7, with a tentative D call TRBD2 (5 bases). V lost 3 bases and J 4 bases, leaving 13 bases between the germline ends. This CDR3 region has 14 residues. The germline V gene encodes CDR1 SGHVS and CDR2 FQNEAQ. The CDR3 DNA reads TGTGCCAGCAGCTTGAAGCCGGGAATGTACGAGCAGTACTTC. It specifies CASSLKPGMYEQYF.

The chain joins TRBV5-4 to TRBJ2-7, with D maybe TRBD2 (7 bases). Between the trimmed V and J ends, which lost 7 bases and 5 bases, there was a span of 13 bases. The CDR3 totals 12 residues. Looked up from germline, CDR1 is SGHNT and CDR2 is YYREEE (reference sequence). The CDR3 sequence: CASVGGGNEQYF. The CDR3 bases are TGTGCCAGCGTGGGGGGGGGCAACGAGCAGTACTTC.

The rearrangement joins TRBV18 to TRBJ2-1; 9 nucleotides agree with TRBD2. The V gene's germline CDR1 is KGHSH and CDR2 LQKENI. The length of the CDR3 is 15 residues. The junction had 3 bases not matched to a gene; V was cut back by 3 bases and J by 3 bases. CDR3 DNA sequence: TGTGCCAGCTCACCCCGGACTAGCGACTACAATGAGCAGTTCTTC. Its translation: CASSPRTSDYNEQFF.

This clone showed up just a few times. The V gene is TRBV5-1, the J gene TRBJ2-6; D might be TRBD1 (6 bases). CDR1 is SGHRS, CDR2 YFSETQ, per germline. V lost 2 bases, J lost 2 bases, and 8 bases lay in between. CDR3 length: 15 amino acids. CDR3 nucleotides: TGCGCCAGCAGCTTCGAGGGGGCTGGGGCCAACGTCCTGACTTTC. Protein: CASSFEGAGANVLTF.

This clone showed up just once. The gene calls are TRBV6-1 and TRBJ2-1; D possibly corresponds to TRBD1 (5 bases). V was shortened by 0 bases and J by 7 bases, with 19 bases between the two germline ends. The CDR3 runs 17 residues. CDR1 MNHNS and CDR2 SASEGT come from the germline V gene. The CDR3 coding sequence is TGTGCCAGCAGTGAAGCCCGTCAGGGAACTATTGGGAATGAGCAGTTCTTC. Amino acids: CASSEARQGTIGNEQFF.

The J gene is TRBJ2-7, the V gene TRBV7-9, with D unclear. V lost 1 base, J lost 4 bases, and 5 bases lay in between. CDR3 length equals 12 residues. Germline CDR1 reads SEHNR; CDR2 reads FQNEAQ (reference sequence). Written as DNA, the CDR3 is TGTGCCAGCAGCTTAGTCCGGTACGAGCAGTACTTC. It yields the protein CASSLVRYEQYF.

V and J are TRBV7-6 and TRBJ2-7, with 7 bases lining up with TRBD1. The germline gives CDR1 SGHVS, CDR2 FNYEAQ. This CDR3 region has 15 residues. J lost 2 bases, V lost 4 bases, and 8 bases had no gene match. The CDR3 DNA sequence: TGTGCCAGCAGCTCCCCGACAGGGAGTACCTACGAGCAGTACTTC. Encoded protein: CASSSPTGSTYEQYF.

This clone occurred once. The J gene is TRBJ2-3, the V gene TRBV7-3; a weak D match, TRBD2 (6 bases). From germline, CDR1 is SGHTA and CDR2 FQGTGA. Trimming stripped 7 bases from V and 0 bases from J, with 14 bases between. CDR3 size: 15 residues. For the CDR3, the DNA is TGTGCCAGCAAGGCGGCGGGGACTAGCACAGATACGCAGTATTTT. Amino acid sequence: CASKAAGTSTDTQYF.

The gene calls are TRBV20-1 and TRBJ2-1; D tentatively reads TRBD1 or TRBD2 (5 bases each). CDR1 and CDR2 (germline): DFQATT, SNEGSKA (reference sequence). CDR3 length equals 11 residues. The V gene lost 6 bases and the J gene lost 4 bases, with 7 bases spanning the gap. CDR3 sequence (DNA): TGCAGTGCATGGGGGTACAATGAGCAGTTCTTC. Residues: CSAWGYNEQFF.

The CDR3 region is CASSFGAQAPYGYTF. CDR3 sequence (DNA): TGCGCCAGCAGCTTTGGTGCTCAAGCCCCCTATGGCTACACCTTC. J is TRBJ1-2 and V is TRBV5-1; D uncertain. V gave up 2 bases and J gave up 4 bases, with 15 bases separating them. Germline CDR1 SGHRS, CDR2 YFSETQ. This CDR3 has 15 residues.

CDR3 DNA: TGTGCCAGCAGCTCAGATCACAACTATGGCTACACCTTC. It yields the protein CASSSDHNYGYTF. The rearrangement joins TRBV9 to TRBJ1-2; D not certain. CDR3 length: 13 residues. CDR1 SGDLS and CDR2 YYNGEE come from the germline V gene. Trimming cost V 4 bases and J 2 bases, with 9 bases left between them.

The chain has TRBV12-3 or TRBV12-4 and TRBJ1-2; no clear D. The ends were cut back, 2 bases at V and 3 bases at J, with 7 bases in the middle. The CDR3 runs to 13 residues. CDR3 region: CASSLRPDYGYTF. DNA for the CDR3: TGTGCCAGCAGTTTAAGGCCAGACTATGGCTACACCTTC.

The chain combines TRBV24-1 with TRBJ2-3; D is ambiguous. Germline assignment: CDR1 KGHDR and CDR2 SFDVKD. The V gene lost 4 bases and the J gene lost 2 bases, with 24 bases spanning the gap. The CDR3 is made up of 19 amino acids. CDR3 sequence: CATSEHPRMRLDVTDTQYF. In nucleotides, the CDR3 is TGTGCCACCAGTGAGCATCCCCGAATGCGGCTAGATGTCACAGATACGCAGTATTTT.

CDR3 coding DNA: TGTGCCTGGTCTTTCGACAGGGGTTATTCTATGGAGCAGTACTTC. It is translated as CAWSFDRGYSMEQYF. The rearrangement uses TRBV30 and TRBJ2-7, with 8 bases identical to TRBD1. Germline V gives CDR1 GTSNPN, CDR2 SVGIG (reference sequence). There are 15 residues in the CDR3. J lost 7 bases, V lost 5 bases, and 16 bases had no gene match.

V and J are TRBV7-2 and TRBJ2-6; tentatively, D is TRBD2 (6 bases). Germline V gene lookup returns CDR1 SGHTA and CDR2 FQGNSA. Between the trimmed V and J ends, which lost 2 bases and 0 bases, there was a span of 11 bases. This CDR3 is built from 17 residues. This CDR3 is CASSLSVSGSGANVLTF. The CDR3 nucleotides read TGTGCCAGCAGCTTATCGGTTAGCGGCTCTGGGGCCAACGTCCTGACTTTC.

The V and J genes are TRBV9 and TRBJ1-2; D is unresolved. This CDR3 has 13 residues. Germline V gene data show CDR1 as SGDLS and CDR2 as YYNGEE. Trimming removed 5 bases from V and 3 bases from J, with 11 bases in between. The DNA of the CDR3 is TGTGCCAGCAGATTGCCCTGGCACTATGGCTACACCTTC. Translated: CASRLPWHYGYTF.

J is TRBJ1-4 and V is TRBV5-6, with D possibly being TRBD1 (6 bases). Trimming left V 1 base short and J 8 bases short, with 12 bases between. The CDR3 has 14 residues. The germline CDR1 and CDR2 sequences are SGHDT and YYEEEE. The CDR3 protein is CASSLTGLREKLFF. Here the CDR3 DNA reads TGTGCCAGCAGCTTGACAGGGTTGCGGGAAAAACTGTTTTTT.

The chain uses TRBV19 and TRBJ2-2; TRBD1 is a possible D gene (5 bases). The CDR3 is 15 residues long. The V gene's germline CDR1 is LNHDA and CDR2 SQIVND (reference sequence). Trimming took 6 bases from V and 0 from J, leaving 11 bases between them. The CDR3 loop reads CASRGAETNTGELFF. The CDR3 DNA follows: TGTGCCAGTAGAGGGGCGGAGACGAACACCGGGGAGCTGTTTTTT.

The chain carries TRBV29-1 and TRBJ1-2; D is perhaps TRBD1 (5 bases). Germline V CDR1 and CDR2: SQVTM, ANQGSEA. Trimming shortened V by 7 bases and J by 5 bases, and 20 bases separated the two germline ends. The CDR3 is made up of 14 amino acids. The chain's CDR3 is CSGTQSPDGYGYTF. In nucleotides, the CDR3 is TGCAGCGGGACACAGAGCCCCGATGGGTATGGCTACACCTTC.

This clone has just one count. The gene calls are TRBV29-1 and TRBJ1-1; 7 bases align to TRBD1. V gave up 8 bases and J gave up 0 bases; unmatched junction bases: 6. The germline CDR1 and CDR2 sequences are SQVTM and ANQGSEA. The CDR3 extends over 13 amino acids. The CDR3 nucleotides read TGCAGCTTTATAACAGGGGTGAACACTGAAGCTTTCTTT. Encoded protein: CSFITGVNTEAFF.